This TCR beta chain was identified in a study of cytomegalovirus exposure and HLA in healthy donors. Study-wide context: The 120 validation repertoires, a later analysis reported, used the same platform as the approximately 730 repertoires from the first cohort. Study-level points and caveats: One later analysis, an examination of the approximately 130 validation repertoires, found that first-cohort TCR clusters tended to co-occur in them. As confirmed in vitro, a few CMV-associated chains were specific for CMV antigens.

CDR3 size: 19 residues. V lost 6 bases, J lost 2 bases, and 20 bases stayed unmatched. Germline loops: CDR1 MDHEN, CDR2 SYDVKM. This clone has just a few counts. What it binds is unknown. The donors were part of the validation cohort, which consisted of about 130 subjects and was separate from the first cohort of several hundred subjects. The table came from immunoSEQ multiplex PCR; TCRdb's copy has only in-frame clones and leaves some out. The repertoire holds 160,000 or so clones, approximately 90% seen once, with approximately 3.1% in the top ten. The chain is built from TRBV28 and TRBJ2-7, with 9 bases matching TRBD2. This TCR was sampled from a man between 18 and 29 years old in good health and CMV-seronegative. The sample was PBMCs. The CDR3 nucleotides read TGTGCCAGCAGCCCCTCCGAAGGGGTTAGCGGGAGTTTTACCTACGAGCAGTACTTC. This codes for CASSPSEGVSGSFTYEQYF.